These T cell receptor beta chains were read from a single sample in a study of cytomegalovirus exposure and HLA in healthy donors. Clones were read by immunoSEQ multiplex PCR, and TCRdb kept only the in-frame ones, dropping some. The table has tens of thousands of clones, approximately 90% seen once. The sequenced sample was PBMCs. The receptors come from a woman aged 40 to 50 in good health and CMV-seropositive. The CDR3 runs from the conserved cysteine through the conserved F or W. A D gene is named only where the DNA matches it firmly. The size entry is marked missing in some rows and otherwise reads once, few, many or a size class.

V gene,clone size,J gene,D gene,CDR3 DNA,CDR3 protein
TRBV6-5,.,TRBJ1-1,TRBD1,TGTGCCAGCCGGGACAGCTTGAACACTGAAGCTTTCTTT,CASRDSLNTEAFF
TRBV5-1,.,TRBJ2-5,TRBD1,TGCGCCAGCAGTCCCGTATTGGACAGGGAAGAGACCCAGTACTTC,CASSPVLDREETQYF
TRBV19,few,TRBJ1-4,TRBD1,TGTGCCAGCTCCCGGGACAGGGCCGATGAAAAACTGTTTTTT,CASSRDRADEKLFF
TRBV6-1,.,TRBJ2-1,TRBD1,TGTGCCAGCAGTCCCTGGACAGGGGGCATTGAGCAGTTCTTC,CASSPWTGGIEQFF
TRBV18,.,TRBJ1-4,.,TGTGCCAGCTCACCCCAGGGAAAGGCTAATGAAAAACTGTTTTTT,CASSPQGKANEKLFF
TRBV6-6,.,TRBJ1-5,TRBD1,TGTGCCAGCTCACAGGGGGCGAGGGATCAGCCCCAGCATTTT,CASSQGARDQPQHF
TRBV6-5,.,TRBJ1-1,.,TGTGCCAGCAGCCTAGTAGTAGGCACTGAAGCTTTCTTT,CASSLVVGTEAFF
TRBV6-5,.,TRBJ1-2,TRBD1,TGTGCCAGCAGTTACTGGGACAGGGGAGGTGGCTACACCTTC,CASSYWDRGGGYTF
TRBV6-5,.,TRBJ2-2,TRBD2,TGTGCCAGCAGACCACTAGCGGGGAGCACCGGGGAGCTGTTTTTT,CASRPLAGSTGELFF
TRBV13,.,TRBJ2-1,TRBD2,TGTGCCAGCAGCCCCCAAAGCGGGAGGGCCGAGTACAATGAGCAGTTCTTC,CASSPQSGRAEYNEQFF
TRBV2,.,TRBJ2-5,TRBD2,TGTGCCAGCTTAGCGGGACCACAAGAGACCCAGTACTTC,CASLAGPQETQYF
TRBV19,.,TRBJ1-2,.,TGTGCCAGTAGTAAGACACAACCTAACTATGGCTACACCTTC,CASSKTQPNYGYTF
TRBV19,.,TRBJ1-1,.,TGTGCCAGTAGTATCGTCGGTAAATTGAACACTGAAGCTTTCTTT,CASSIVGKLNTEAFF
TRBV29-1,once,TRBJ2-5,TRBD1,TGCAGCGTTGATGGGCCAGGGGGATTCCCCAAGGAGACCCAGTACTTC,CSVDGPGGFPKETQYF
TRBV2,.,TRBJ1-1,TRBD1,TGTGCCAGCACCAGGGACAGGACACGACGTGAAGCTTTCTTT,CASTRDRTRREAFF
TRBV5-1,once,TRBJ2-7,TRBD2,TGCGCCAGCAGCTCATCCGGGACTAGCAGTTTATACGAGCAGTACTTC,CASSSSGTSSLYEQYF
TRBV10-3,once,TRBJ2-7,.,TGTGCCATCAGAGAGGACGGGTCCTACGAGCAGTACTTC,CAIREDGSYEQYF
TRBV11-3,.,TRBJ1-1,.,TGTGCCAGCAGTCCAGGGGTCGGCGCTGAAGCTTTCTTT,CASSPGVGAEAFF